This T cell receptor beta chain was sequenced in a study of T cell responses to AZD1222 COVID-19 vaccine. Study outcomes and limitations: Donor demographics were predominantly white British with a female majority; clonal diversity may be underestimated.

Repertoires were generated with immunoSEQ multiplex PCR, while TCRdb's copy carries only in-frame clones and drops some. The table has tens of thousands of clones, 82% seen once. Comment on this clone: No antigen is known for it.

CDR1 SGDLS and CDR2 YYNGEE come from the germline V gene. The CDR3 loop spans 14 amino acids. Trimming cost V 4 bases and J 5 bases, with 15 bases left between them. Sequencing was performed on peripheral blood, taken on day 0 of AZD1222 vaccination. This chain uses TRBV9 with TRBJ1-1, with D unresolved. The clonotype originates from an adult in good health. The CDR3 nucleotides are TGTGCCAGCAGCAGGTGGGAGGGCGGGACTGAAGCTTTCTTT. Translated, it gives CASSRWEGGTEAFF.